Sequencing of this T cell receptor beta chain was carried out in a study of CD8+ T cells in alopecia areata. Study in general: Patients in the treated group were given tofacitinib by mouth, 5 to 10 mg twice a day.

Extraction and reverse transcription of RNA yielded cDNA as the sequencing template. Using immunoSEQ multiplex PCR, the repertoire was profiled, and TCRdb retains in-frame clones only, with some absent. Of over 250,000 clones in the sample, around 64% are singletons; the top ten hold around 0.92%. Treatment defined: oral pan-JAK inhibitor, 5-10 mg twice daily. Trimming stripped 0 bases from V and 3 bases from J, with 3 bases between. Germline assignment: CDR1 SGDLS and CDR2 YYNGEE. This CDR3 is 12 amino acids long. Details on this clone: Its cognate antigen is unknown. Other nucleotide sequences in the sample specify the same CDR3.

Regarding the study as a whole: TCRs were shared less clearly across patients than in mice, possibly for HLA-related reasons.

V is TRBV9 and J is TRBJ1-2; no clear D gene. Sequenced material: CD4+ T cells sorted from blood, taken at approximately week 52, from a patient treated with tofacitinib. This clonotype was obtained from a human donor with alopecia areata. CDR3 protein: CASSVVDYGYTF. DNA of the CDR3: TGTGCCAGCAGCGTAGTCGACTATGGCTACACCTTC.